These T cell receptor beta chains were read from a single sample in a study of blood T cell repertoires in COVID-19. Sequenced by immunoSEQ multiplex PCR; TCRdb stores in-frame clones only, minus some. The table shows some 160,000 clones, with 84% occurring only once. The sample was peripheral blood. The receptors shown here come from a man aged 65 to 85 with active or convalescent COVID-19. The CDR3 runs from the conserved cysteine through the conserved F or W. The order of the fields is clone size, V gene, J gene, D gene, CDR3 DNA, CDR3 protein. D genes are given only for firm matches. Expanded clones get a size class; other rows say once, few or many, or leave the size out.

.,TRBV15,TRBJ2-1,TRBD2,TGTGCCACCAGTCGACTAGCGGGAGGGGTCAATGAGCAGTTCTTC,CATSRLAGGVNEQFF
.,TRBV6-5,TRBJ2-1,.,TGTGCCAGTGGACTCCTTGAGCAGTTCTTC,CASGLLEQFF
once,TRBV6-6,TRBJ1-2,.,TGTGCCAGCAGTTACTCGAGGGCCCTAGATAGTGGCTACACCTTC,CASSYSRALDSGYTF
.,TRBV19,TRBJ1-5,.,TGTGCCAGCTGGGCGACAGGAGGCAATCAGCCCCAGCATTTT,CASWATGGNQPQHF
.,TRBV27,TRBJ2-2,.,TGTGCCAGCAGTTTAAACAGGAACACCGGGGAGCTGTTTTTT,CASSLNRNTGELFF
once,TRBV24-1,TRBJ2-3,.,TGTGCCACCAGTGATCCGGGACGGGGGTATACGCAGTATTTT,CATSDPGRGYTQYF
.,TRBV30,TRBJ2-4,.,TGTGCCTGGGAAGACCCCGGGGTAGCCAAAAACATTCAGTACTTC,CAWEDPGVAKNIQYF
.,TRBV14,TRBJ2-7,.,.,CASSQVGRGAYLYF
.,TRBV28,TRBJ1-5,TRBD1,TGTGCCAGCAGACTACAATCCGGGACAGGGGCCTTCAGCAATCAGCCCCAGCATTTT,CASRLQSGTGAFSNQPQHF
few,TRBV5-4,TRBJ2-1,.,TGTGCCAGCAGCGCACCCGGGCAGACAGCCTACAATGAGCAGTTCTTC,CASSAPGQTAYNEQFF